Following are 32 T cell receptor beta chains from one sample sequenced in a study of metastatic and nonmetastatic thyroid tumors (dated by TCRdb to the early 2020s). Before undergoing thyroid surgery, none of the patients had been given any kind of treatment. Receptor amplification or capture employed PCR. Reads for this sample came from an Illumina HiSeq 4000. TCRdb reprocessing: public reads trimmed at Q25 with fastp, clones called with MiXCR, in-frame beta chains kept. The sample contains tens of thousands of clones, around 20% of them found a single time. The leading ten clones occupy roughly a sixth of the sample. The sequenced sample consisted of blood. The receptor set was obtained from a female donor with papillary thyroid cancer or a benign thyroid nodule (not recorded which). Some clones in this sample may be carry-over from other donors' samples.

This clone was seen a few times. This rearrangement joins TRBV6-7 to TRBJ2-3, with a possible D match to TRBD1 (6 bases). TRBV6-7 is an open reading frame, and its role is uncertain. The germline V and J ends were trimmed by 7 bases and 3 bases, with 14 bases remaining between them. The CDR3 has 14 residues. The CDR3 region has the DNA TGTGCCAGCAACGAACAGGGTCCGACAGATACGCAGTATTTT. This gives the protein CASNEQGPTDTQYF.

At least ten counts were recorded for this clone. The chain is built from TRBV28 and TRBJ2-4; either TRBD1 or TRBD2 may fit D (6 bases each). The germline V gene has CDR1 MDHEN and CDR2 SYDVKM. Trimming took 1 base from V and 0 from J, leaving 10 bases between them. This CDR3 region has 16 residues. The CDR3, as DNA: TGTGCCAGCAGTTTATCGGGGGCCCTAGCCAAAAACATTCAGTACTTC. It codes for CASSLSGALAKNIQYF.

The chain carries TRBV7-6 and TRBJ2-1, with 10 bases identical to TRBD2. After removal of 5 bases from V and 7 bases from J, the junction contained 11 bases not matched to a gene. The CDR3 is 16 amino acids. Germline CDR1 is SGHVS and CDR2 is FNYEAQ. The CDR3 DNA reads TGTGCCAGCAGCACCTTTAGCGGGAGGTCTAAGAATGAGCAGTTCTTC. This sequence encodes CASSTFSGRSKNEQFF.

This clone was detected only a few times. A much larger clone sits a single nucleotide away, making a read error possible. The V and J genes are TRBV11-3 and TRBJ1-4; 8 bases agree with TRBD1. There are 15 residues in the CDR3. Germline V gives CDR1 SGHNT, CDR2 YENEEA. Written as DNA, the CDR3 is TGTGCCCGCAGCTTAGTATCAGGGGGCACTGAAAAACTGTTTTTT. Its protein product is CARSLVSGGTEKLFF.

This clone occurred a few times. This chain connects TRBV6-1 to TRBJ1-2; D not certain. V was cut by 7 bases and J by 5 bases, with 14 bases left in between. From germline, CDR1 is MNHNS and CDR2 SASEGT. The length of the CDR3 is 13 residues. The CDR3 sequence: CASNTGVKYGYTF. Written as DNA, the CDR3 is TGTGCCAGCAACACCGGGGTCAAATATGGCTACACCTTC.

This clone was observed many times. The chain recombines TRBV5-1 with TRBJ2-7; perhaps TRBD2 as D (5 bases). The V and J ends lost 4 bases and 1 base respectively, with 18 bases between them. Germline V CDR1 and CDR2: SGHRS, YFSETQ. The CDR3 is 16 residues long. In DNA, the CDR3 is TGCGCCAGCAGCCTCAATCCTGCCGGGAATTCCTACGAGCAGTACTTC. It yields the protein CASSLNPAGNSYEQYF.

This clone has only a few counts. This chain joins TRBV12-3 or TRBV12-4 and TRBJ1-5; D is undetermined. The V end was cut by 3 bases, the J end by 0 bases, with 12 bases between. This CDR3 comprises 16 residues. This CDR3 reads CASSFNHQDSNQPQHF. The CDR3 DNA follows: TGTGCCAGCAGTTTCAACCATCAGGATAGCAATCAGCCCCAGCATTTT.

At least ten counts were recorded for this clone. The chain couples TRBV7-9 to TRBJ1-1, with D perhaps matching TRBD1 (5 bases). V lost 6 bases and J lost 1, with 12 bases in between. Germline CDR1 and CDR2: SEHNR and FQNEAQ (reference sequence). The CDR3 sequence is 14 residues long. DNA for the CDR3: TGTGCCAGCAGTTGGGGGAGTGGGAACACTGAAGCTTTCTTT. This translates into CASSWGSGNTEAFF.

This chain uses TRBV20-1 with TRBJ2-5, with TRBD2 matching 13 bases. The V segment lost 3 bases and the J segment 5 bases; nucleotides outside the gene matches: 9. The germline gives CDR1 DFQATT, CDR2 SNEGSKA (reference sequence). The CDR3 length is 16 residues. The CDR3 DNA follows: TGCAGTGCTAGCCCCCTGACTAGCGGGAGGAGGGAGACCCAGTACTTC. Translated: CSASPLTSGRRETQYF.

This clone was observed once. The chain joins TRBV5-1 to TRBJ2-7; D is possibly TRBD1 (6 bases). The CDR3 totals 14 residues. From germline, CDR1 is SGHRS and CDR2 YFSETQ. Trimming cost V 5 bases and J 4 bases, with 16 bases left between them. CDR3 nucleotides: TGCGCCAGCAGTCTTGGGACATGGCTATACGAGCAGTACTTC. Translating it yields CASSLGTWLYEQYF.

Turning to this clone: A much larger clone lies a single base off, so this may be a read error. The chain has TRBV20-1 and TRBJ1-1; unclear D gene. The CDR3 is 13 residues long. Germline V gives CDR1 DFQATT, CDR2 SNEGSKA (reference sequence). The CDR3 spells CSDRDSQNTEAFF. The DNA of the CDR3 is TGCAGTGATAGAGATAGCCAGAACACTGAAGCTTTCTTT.

This clone was found many times. The chain recombines TRBV4-2 with TRBJ2-1; no clear D. V dropped 1 base and J dropped 7 bases, with 8 bases sitting between them. This CDR3 region has 13 residues. Germline loops: CDR1 LGHNA, CDR2 YNFKEQ. CDR3: CASSQGWTNEQFF. For the CDR3, the DNA is TGTGCCAGCAGCCAAGGCTGGACGAATGAGCAGTTCTTC.

This clone was observed a few times. The CDR3 DNA reads as TGTGCCAGCAGTTTATCGGGACACCCCACTGCGGGTGGCACGCAGTATTTT. Translation gives CASSLSGHPTAGGTQYF. V gene TRBV27 combines with J gene TRBJ2-3; D perhaps matches TRBD1 (6 bases). The CDR3 has 17 residues. V lost 0 bases to trimming and J lost 9 bases, with 22 bases between them. Germline CDR1 MNHEY, CDR2 SMNVEV (reference sequence).

V usage is TRBV7-9 and J usage is TRBJ2-4; D is uncertain. Germline CDR1 SEHNR, CDR2 FQNEAQ (reference sequence). The CDR3 has 15 amino acids. Deletions cut 5 bases from V and 0 bases from J, with 11 bases between. CDR3 coding DNA: TGTGCCAGCAGCCCCTCCGGTGGAGCCAAAAACATTCAGTACTTC. Its protein product is CASSPSGGAKNIQYF. Filled out from reference TRBV7-9 and TRBJ2-4, the complete variable domain reads DTGVSQNPRHKITKRGQNVTFRCDPISEHNRLYWYRQTLGQGPEFLTYFQNEAQLEKSRLLSDRFSAERPKGSFSTLEIQRTEQGDSAMYLCASSPSGGAKNIQYFGAGTRLSVL.

This clone was seen many times. The chain carries TRBV5-4 and TRBJ2-7; 11 bases are shared with TRBD2. The germline V gene encodes CDR1 SGHNT and CDR2 YYREEE (reference sequence). Trimming cost V 6 bases and J 7 bases; bases outside gene matches: 6. This CDR3 region has 13 residues. The CDR3, as DNA: TGTGCCAGCACCGTAGCGGGAGGGGGAGAGCAGTACTTC. Encoded protein: CASTVAGGGEQYF.

This clone was counted ten times or more. The CDR3 DNA follows: TGCAGTGCTCCCAACAGGGATGCATCCGGGGAGCTGTTTTTT. Protein product: CSAPNRDASGELFF. The chain carries TRBV20-1 and TRBJ2-2, with D perhaps matching TRBD1 (6 bases). With 5 bases removed from V and 6 bases from J, the gap between germline ends came to 16 bases. The germline gives CDR1 DFQATT, CDR2 SNEGSKA (reference sequence). The CDR3 loop spans 14 amino acids.

This clone has ten or more counts. The rearrangement uses TRBV12-3 or TRBV12-4 and TRBJ1-2, with unresolved D. Between the trimmed V and J ends, which lost 2 bases and 2 bases, there was a span of 6 bases. The CDR3 consists of 13 residues. The CDR3 loop is CASSLSQNYGYTF. DNA for the CDR3: TGTGCCAGCAGTTTAAGTCAGAACTATGGCTACACCTTC.

The V call is TRBV6-1, the J call TRBJ2-3; 8 bases line up with TRBD2. The CDR3 consists of 16 residues. After removal of 0 bases from V and 0 bases from J, the junction contained 2 bases not matched to a gene. The germline gives CDR1 MNHNS, CDR2 SASEGT. The CDR3 nucleotides read TGTGCCAGCAGTGAAGCGGCGGGAGGAAGCACAGATACGCAGTATTTT. This codes for CASSEAAGGSTDTQYF.

About this clone: The germline gene is not matched at one end of the junction; a read error may be the cause. This rearrangement joins TRBV2 to TRBJ1-5; TRBD1 aligns across 8 bases. CDR3 size: 14 residues. Germline CDR1 and CDR2: SNHLY and FYNNEI. The CDR3 sequence: CASNQGAQDRPKHF. The CDR3 nucleotides are TGTGCCAGCAACCAGGGGGCTCAGGACCGGCCCAAGCATTTT.

This clone has more than one count but fewer than ten. A clone one base away is much larger, so this may be a read error. J is TRBJ2-3 and V is TRBV2; D is undetermined. Germline V gene data show CDR1 as SNHLY and CDR2 as FYNNEI. This CDR3 region has 12 residues. The CDR3 sequence: CASALCTDTQYF. For the CDR3, the DNA is TGTGCTTCGGCCCTGTGCACAGATACGCAGTATTTT.

This clone was recorded a few times. A much larger clone differs from this one at a single base, so this may be a read error. The sample holds other DNA sequences that translate to the same CDR3. The chain employs TRBV24-1 and TRBJ2-5, with 7 bases lining up with TRBD1. CDR1 and CDR2 (germline): KGHDR, SFDVKD. Trimming removed 4 bases from V and 3 bases from J; junction bases left unmatched: 4. The CDR3 spans 14 residues. For the CDR3, the DNA is TGTGCCACCAGTGACAGGGACAGAGAAGAGACCCAGTACTTC. It is translated as CATSDRDREETQYF.

This clone was seen only a few times. The chain recombines TRBV6-1 with TRBJ2-3; 9 bases are a match to TRBD2. V was pared by 7 bases and J by 2 bases, with 4 bases of the junction left unmatched. CDR1 is MNHNS, CDR2 SASEGT, per germline. This CDR3 has 14 amino acids. CDR3 sequence reads: CASNIAGATDTQYF. The DNA for the CDR3 is TGTGCCAGCAATATAGCGGGGGCCACAGATACGCAGTATTTT.

This clone was found many times. The V gene is TRBV4-2, the J gene TRBJ2-3, with a weak D call TRBD2 (6 bases). CDR3 length equals 13 residues. The V gene lost 1 base and the J gene lost 4 bases, with 6 bases spanning the gap. Germline V lookup: CDR1 LGHNA, CDR2 YNFKEQ. CDR3 sequence reads: CASSQGLADTQYF. The CDR3 DNA reads TGTGCCAGCAGCCAAGGACTAGCAGATACGCAGTATTTT.

This clone came up a few times. The genes are TRBV20-1 and TRBJ2-1; 8 positions match TRBD1. The CDR3 covers 14 residues. After removal of 4 bases from V and 7 bases from J, the junction contained 9 bases not matched to a gene. Germline V gene sequence: CDR1 DFQATT, CDR2 SNEGSKA (reference sequence). The CDR3 is CSAIRRTGLNEQFF. CDR3 coding DNA: TGCAGTGCTATCCGACGGACAGGGCTGAATGAGCAGTTCTTC.

This clone turned up a few times. The chain has TRBV28 and TRBJ2-7; D is tentatively TRBD1 or TRBD2 (6 bases each). Trimming shortened V by 3 bases and J by 3 bases, and 15 bases separated the two germline ends. From germline, CDR1 is MDHEN and CDR2 SYDVKM. The CDR3 extends over 15 amino acids. For the CDR3, the DNA is TGTGCCAGCAGTTTTTACTCGGGGGCAGTCTACGAGCAGTACTTC. It specifies CASSFYSGAVYEQYF.

By sample share, this clone is medium-sized. V and J are TRBV28 and TRBJ2-1; 7 bases are a match to TRBD2. In germline, CDR1 is MDHEN, CDR2 SYDVKM. The ends lost 4 bases at V and 1 base at J; junction bases unmatched: 1. The CDR3 has 14 residues. For the CDR3, the DNA is TGTGCCAGCAGTTGGGGGGGGTCCTACAATGAGCAGTTCTTC. Translation gives CASSWGGSYNEQFF.

This clone was detected a few times. The rearrangement joins TRBV6-5 to TRBJ1-3; 10 bases match TRBD1. The CDR3 contains 18 residues. CDR1 and CDR2 (germline): MNHEY, SVGAGI. J gave up 0 bases and V 8 bases, and 13 bases lay outside the gene matches. This chain's CDR3 is CASRQGGQGGLSGNTIYF. CDR3 in DNA: TGTGCCAGCCGCCAGGGAGGACAGGGGGGTCTCTCTGGAAACACCATATATTTT.

As regards this clone: A much larger clone is a single base away; this may be a read error. The gene calls are TRBV9 and TRBJ2-4, with D possibly matching TRBD2 (5 bases). This CDR3 is built from 13 residues. Between the trimmed V and J ends, which lost 3 bases and 10 bases, there was a span of 14 bases. Germline assignment: CDR1 SGDLS and CDR2 YYNGEE. The DNA for the CDR3 is TGTGCCAGCAGCGAGGAAGGACGGGGAATTCAGTACTTC. Its translation: CASSEEGRGIQYF.

The chain is built from TRBV20-1 and TRBJ2-1; 7 bases align to TRBD2. J gave up 7 bases and V 1 base, and 4 bases lay outside the gene matches. This CDR3 comprises 13 residues. Germline loops: CDR1 DFQATT, CDR2 SNEGSKA (reference sequence). The CDR3 bases are TGCAGTGCTAGAGGTCTCGGGGGGAATGAGCAGTTCTTC. Amino acid sequence: CSARGLGGNEQFF.

The gene calls are TRBV6-5 and TRBJ2-7, with D perhaps matching TRBD2 (5 bases). Germline CDR1 MNHEY, CDR2 SVGAGI. This CDR3 comprises 15 residues. Trimming removed 3 bases at V and 0 bases at J, with 12 bases between. The CDR3 sequence is CASSYMDSVSYEQYF. DNA for the CDR3: TGTGCCAGCAGTTATATGGATAGCGTCTCCTACGAGCAGTACTTC.

Many counts were recorded for this clone. The gene calls are TRBV12-3 or TRBV12-4 and TRBJ2-5, with 7 nucleotides matching TRBD1. CDR3 size: 14 residues. Trimming at V came to 6 bases and at J to 1 base, leaving 5 bases not matched to a gene. The CDR3 DNA is TGTGCCAGCAGCCGCCGGGACAGCCAAGAGACCCAGTACTTC. It is translated as CASSRRDSQETQYF.

This clone was seen repeatedly, ten times or more. The chain has TRBV6-1 and TRBJ1-1; no clear D. Trimming stripped 8 bases from V and 2 bases from J, with 6 bases between. CDR1 and CDR2 (germline): MNHNS, SASEGT. The CDR3 extends over 11 amino acids. CDR3 sequence reads: CASDRNTEAFF. The CDR3 DNA reads TGTGCCAGCGATAGAAACACTGAAGCTTTCTTT.